This entry describes one T cell receptor (beta chain). Its antigen remains unknown. It is unclear where the CDR3 begins or ends on the DNA, so no DNA is shown, and the CDR3 is as TCRdb lists it. The CDR3 totals 14 residues, both ends included. Germline V gene lookup returns CDR1 SGDLS and CDR2 YYNGEE. Ranging in age from about 6 to 95, the donors were healthy Caucasian individuals from Russia. These data are taken from a study of blood T cells in healthy people across ages. A second PCR of 7 to 11 cycles used a sample-barcoded 5' primer and a J-beta primer mix. A 12-random-nucleotide template-switch adaptor tagged each cDNA molecule. From the 5' RACE reads, TCRdb called clonotypes with MiXCR, one entry per CDR3 protein. The sample records 1.5 million to 2 million distinct CDR3 sequences, around 36% being singletons. Study-level points and caveats: Among T cells, TCR beta diversity per million cells dropped roughly linearly as age rose. Both naive CD4+ cell counts and diversity were greater in long-lived donors than in aged donors.

Sequenced: blood. This sequence originates from a woman aged 25 to 39 in good health. The chain recombines TRBV9 with TRBJ1-2. The CDR3 is CASSVGAGSYGCTF.